One sample yielded the 32 T cell receptor beta chains listed below, sequenced in a study of T-cell reconstitution after alpha-beta-depleted transplantation in children. Preparation of the TCRbeta library involved a method that used unique molecular identifiers. TCRdb used MiXCR to reprocess the PCR reads, holding one entry per CDR3 protein. There are 250,000 to 300,000 distinct CDR3 sequences in the sample; around 9.6% occur only once, and around a tenth lies in the top ten. Sequencing used PBMCs from the stem cell graft donor, obtained from the stem cell graft. These receptors were collected from a human donor who donated a stem cell graft to a child with SCID.

The chain combines TRBV6-1 with TRBJ1-1, with D tentatively TRBD1 (5 bases). The V gene's germline CDR1 is MNHNS and CDR2 SASEGT. The CDR3 covers 13 residues. V was cut by 7 bases and J by 7 bases, with 16 bases left in between. CDR3 DNA: TGTGCCAGCACTATCGGGACTCCTTTTGAAGCTTTCTTT. Residues: CASTIGTPFEAFF.

This clonotype was counted at least ten times. J is TRBJ1-2 and V is TRBV6-1; TRBD1 might be the D (6 bases). The CDR3 runs to 15 residues. Germline loops: CDR1 MNHNS, CDR2 SASEGT. Trimming removed 6 bases from V and 0 bases from J, with 14 bases in between. The chain's CDR3 is CASRAGVSANYGYTF. The DNA of the CDR3 is TGTGCCAGCAGGGCAGGGGTGTCGGCTAACTATGGCTACACCTTC.

This clonotype has just a few counts. The V and J genes are TRBV20-1 and TRBJ2-2; 8 bases match TRBD2. There are 13 residues in the CDR3. Unmatched junction bases numbered 2, after V lost 4 bases and J lost 4 bases. Germline CDR1 is DFQATT and CDR2 is SNEGSKA (reference sequence). CDR3 DNA sequence: TGCAGTGCTAAGCGGGGGAGCACCGGGGAGCTGTTTTTT. Translated, it gives CSAKRGSTGELFF.

This clonotype was seen ten or more times. V gene TRBV27 combines with J gene TRBJ2-3; possibly TRBD1 or TRBD2 for D (5 bases each). V was cut by 1 base and J by 7 bases, with 12 bases left in between. The CDR3 is 14 residues long. Germline-derived CDR1 and CDR2 are MNHEY and SMNVEV (reference sequence). The CDR3 DNA follows: TGTGCCAGCAGTTTATGGGACGGGGTGTATACGCAGTATTTT. Protein sequence: CASSLWDGVYTQYF.

J is TRBJ1-6 and V is TRBV11-2, with 7 bases aligning to TRBD1. This CDR3 contains 15 residues. Looked up from germline, CDR1 is SGHAT and CDR2 is FQNNGV. J lost 4 bases, V lost 5 bases, and 5 bases had no gene match. CDR3 loop: CASSMGQLYNSPLHF. The CDR3 DNA sequence: TGTGCCAGCAGCATGGGACAGTTATATAATTCACCCCTCCACTTT. The whole variable domain, filled in from reference TRBV11-2 and TRBJ1-6, reads EAGVAQSPRYKIIEKRQSVAFWCNPISGHATLYWYQQILGQGPKLLIQFQNNGVVDDSQLPKDRFSAERLKGVDSTLKIQPAKLEDSAVYLCASSMGQLYNSPLHFGNGTRLTVT.

There are a few counts of this clonotype. The rearrangement links TRBV12-3 or TRBV12-4 to TRBJ2-5; D gene uncertain. The CDR3 spans 13 residues. The V end lost 4 bases, the J end lost 2 bases, and 8 bases lay between the germline ends. CDR3 loop: CASSWSTQETQYF. The CDR3 nucleotides are TGTGCCAGCAGTTGGTCAACGCAAGAGACCCAGTACTTC.

This clonotype was counted between two and nine times. The chain joins TRBV6-5 to TRBJ1-3, with D tentatively TRBD1 (5 bases). Germline V gives CDR1 MNHEY, CDR2 SVGAGI. With 0 bases removed from V and 1 base from J, the gap between germline ends came to 13 bases. This CDR3 spans 17 amino acids. The CDR3 reads CASSYSGWGISGNTIYF. Here the CDR3 DNA reads TGTGCCAGCAGTTACTCTGGGTGGGGGATTTCTGGAAACACCATATATTTT.

This clonotype was seen at least ten times. The chain couples TRBV5-1 to TRBJ2-2; TRBD1 matches 8 bases. V was clipped by 2 bases and J by 6 bases; unmatched bases: 6. Germline V gene lookup returns CDR1 SGHRS and CDR2 YFSETQ. The CDR3 spans 15 residues. Here the CDR3 DNA reads TGCGCCAGCAGCTTAACCAGGGGGCTTCCCGGGGAGCTGTTTTTT. It translates to CASSLTRGLPGELFF.

This clonotype was detected many times. This chain connects TRBV12-3 or TRBV12-4 to TRBJ1-4, with a weak D call TRBD1 (6 bases). CDR3 size: 14 residues. Trimming removed 4 bases at V and 5 bases at J, with 11 bases between. CDR3 sequence (DNA): TGTGCCAGCAGTTACGGGGGCTTAAATGAAAAACTGTTTTTT. Its translation: CASSYGGLNEKLFF.

This clonotype has just a few counts. The gene calls are TRBV20-1 and TRBJ2-7, with 12 bases identical to TRBD1. CDR3 length: 14 residues. V gave up 2 bases and J gave up 7 bases; unmatched junction bases: 6. Germline CDR1 is DFQATT and CDR2 is SNEGSKA (reference sequence). The DNA of the CDR3 is TGCAGTGCTAGACCGGGACAGGGGGCTTTAGAGCAGTACTTC. Translating it yields CSARPGQGALEQYF.

The J gene is TRBJ1-2, the V gene TRBV5-1, with TRBD1 matching 7 bases. This CDR3 is 14 amino acids long. The V gene's germline CDR1 is SGHRS and CDR2 YFSETQ. Trimming removed 1 base from V and 6 bases from J; junction bases left unmatched: 6. The DNA for the CDR3 is TGCGCCAGCAGCTTGTTATTTACAGGGGATGGCTACACCTTC. Protein: CASSLLFTGDGYTF.

This clonotype appeared a few times. The chain links TRBV10-1 to TRBJ1-1; D remains ambiguous. The CDR3 consists of 14 residues. Germline assignment: CDR1 WNHNN and CDR2 SYGVQD (reference sequence). V dropped 2 bases and J dropped 1 base, with 8 bases sitting between them. The CDR3 DNA follows: TGCGCCAGCAGTGAGACGTCTTCGAACACTGAAGCTTTCTTT. Encoded protein: CASSETSSNTEAFF.

This clonotype was observed many times. This chain joins TRBV5-1 and TRBJ2-1; TRBD1 is a possible D gene (6 bases). The CDR3 spans 14 residues. Germline loops: CDR1 SGHRS, CDR2 YFSETQ. The V end lost 3 bases, the J end lost 14 bases, and 21 bases lay between the germline ends. The DNA of the CDR3 is TGCGCCAGCAGCTACCAAGGGACACTCCAAAGGGAGTTCTTC. It codes for CASSYQGTLQREFF.

This clonotype showed up just a few times. The chain couples TRBV5-1 to TRBJ1-4; TRBD1 is a possible D gene (6 bases). Trimming removed 3 bases at V and 7 bases at J, with 13 bases between. Germline loops: CDR1 SGHRS, CDR2 YFSETQ. The CDR3 sequence is 14 residues long. The CDR3 DNA reads as TGCGCCAGCAGCTACAGGGATGGTAGTGAAAAACTGTTTTTT. The encoded protein is CASSYRDGSEKLFF.

This clonotype was detected ten times or more. The chain couples TRBV11-1 to TRBJ2-6, with D possibly matching TRBD1 (5 bases). The V gene's germline CDR1 is SGHAT and CDR2 FQDESV (reference sequence). The V end lost 1 base, the J end lost 0 bases, and 13 bases lay between the germline ends. This CDR3 has 18 residues. The CDR3 region is CASSLGDSSFSGANVLTF. The CDR3 coding sequence is TGTGCCAGCAGCTTAGGAGACAGCTCCTTCTCTGGGGCCAACGTCCTGACTTTC.

This chain links TRBV7-8 with TRBJ1-2, with no clear D. The CDR3 covers 14 residues. CDR1 is SGHVS, CDR2 FQNEAQ, per germline. The V end lost 1 base, the J end lost 2 bases, and 8 bases lay between the germline ends. The CDR3 here is CASSLGRKNYGYTF. The CDR3 DNA reads as TGTGCCAGCAGCTTAGGTCGGAAAAACTATGGCTACACCTTC.

V is TRBV25-1 and J is TRBJ2-7, with D maybe TRBD1 (7 bases). Trimming removed 8 bases from V and 3 bases from J, with 20 bases in between. The CDR3 has 15 amino acids. CDR1 and CDR2 from the germline V gene are MGHDK and SYGVNS. The DNA for the CDR3 is TGTGCCAGCGGGGGGACAGCCAGCCTTAACTACGAGCAGTACTTC. Protein: CASGGTASLNYEQYF.

The chain recombines TRBV9 with TRBJ2-7; TRBD1 aligns across 9 bases. Trimming cost V 4 bases and J 6 bases; bases outside gene matches: 11. The CDR3 length is 15 residues. Germline V gives CDR1 SGDLS, CDR2 YYNGEE. CDR3 DNA sequence: TGTGCCAGCAGCCTTCGCCAGGACAGGGGACCCGAGCAGTACTTC. Residues: CASSLRQDRGPEQYF.

The sample holds many counts of this clonotype. V gene TRBV5-1 combines with J gene TRBJ2-3; the match to TRBD2 covers 11 bases. The CDR3 runs to 16 residues. V was pared by 3 bases and J by 1 base, with 4 bases of the junction left unmatched. In germline, CDR1 is SGHRS, CDR2 YFSETQ. CDR3 protein: CASSSLLAGGTDTQYF. DNA of the CDR3: TGCGCCAGCAGCTCCTTACTAGCGGGGGGCACAGATACGCAGTATTTT.

This clonotype was detected a few times. V usage is TRBV5-1 and J usage is TRBJ1-1; no firm D call. The CDR3 is made up of 13 amino acids. In germline, CDR1 is SGHRS, CDR2 YFSETQ. V lost 4 bases, J lost 1 base, and 8 bases lay in between. Here the CDR3 reads CASSPYPNTEAFF. The CDR3 DNA sequence: TGCGCCAGCAGCCCTTACCCGAACACTGAAGCTTTCTTT.

This rearrangement joins TRBV5-5 to TRBJ2-5; 12 nucleotides line up with TRBD2. The length of the CDR3 is 18 residues. Germline-derived CDR1 and CDR2 are SGHKS and YYEKEE (reference sequence). Trimming removed 0 bases from V and 0 bases from J; junction bases left unmatched: 6. The CDR3 DNA follows: TGTGCCAGCAGCTTGGGACTAGCGGGGGCCCTTCACCAAGAGACCCAGTACTTC. Translating gives CASSLGLAGALHQETQYF.

A word on this clonotype: At one of its ends the junction is not consistent with the germline gene, which may arise from a read error. The rearrangement joins TRBV29-1 to TRBJ2-3; D may be TRBD1 (5 bases). Germline loops: CDR1 SQVTM, CDR2 ANQGSEA. This CDR3 is 11 amino acids long. This chain's CDR3 is CSVDRVDMQYF. CDR3 sequence (DNA): TGCAGCGTTGACAGGGTGGATATGCAGTATTTT.

This clonotype was counted many times. CDR3: CASSFGTEAFF. The CDR3 DNA sequence: TGTGCCAGCAGTTTTGGCACTGAAGCTTTCTTT. The chain carries TRBV12-3 or TRBV12-4 and TRBJ1-1; no definite D call. The CDR3 is made up of 11 amino acids. V lost 3 bases to trimming and J lost 4 bases, with 3 bases between them.

V gene TRBV9 combines with J gene TRBJ2-3; D might be TRBD1 (6 bases). V was cut by 0 bases and J by 6 bases, with 14 bases left in between. This CDR3 is built from 15 residues. CDR1 is SGDLS and CDR2 is YYNGEE in the germline V gene. CDR3 nucleotides: TGTGCCAGCAGCGTAGGGGGGCTGTATTGGGATACGCAGTATTTT. This gives the protein CASSVGGLYWDTQYF.

This clonotype was seen more than once but under ten times. V is TRBV12-3 or TRBV12-4 and J is TRBJ2-7; 11 bases line up with TRBD2. This CDR3 has 18 residues. V was clipped by 5 bases and J by 3 bases; unmatched bases: 15. The CDR3 DNA follows: TGTGCCAGCAGTCGGGTTCTTCTAGCGGGGGGACCCAACTACGAGCAGTACTTC. Protein product: CASSRVLLAGGPNYEQYF.

This chain links TRBV4-1 with TRBJ2-7; weak D call: TRBD1 (6 bases). CDR1 and CDR2 from the germline V gene are MGHRA and YSYEKL. Trimming took 3 bases from V and 0 from J, leaving 12 bases between them. There are 15 residues in the CDR3. The CDR3 spells CASSQTTGDSYEQYF. In nucleotides, the CDR3 is TGCGCCAGCAGCCAGACGACAGGAGACTCCTACGAGCAGTACTTC.

This clonotype was detected only a few times. This chain connects TRBV7-3 to TRBJ1-1; D is unresolved. Germline CDR1 SGHTA, CDR2 FQGTGA. Trimming removed 2 bases from V and 5 bases from J, with 9 bases in between. The CDR3 is made up of 13 amino acids. CDR3 bases: TGTGCCAGCAGCTTATCGGTGGGAACTGAAGCTTTCTTT. Encoded protein: CASSLSVGTEAFF.

This clonotype was seen a handful of times. The genes are TRBV14 and TRBJ2-5, with 14 bases that match TRBD2. With 3 bases clipped from V and 7 bases from J, the junction kept 7 bases outside the gene matches. CDR1 SGHDN and CDR2 FVKESK come from the germline V gene. The CDR3 consists of 16 residues. CDR3 loop: CASSQASGTSGRTQYF. CDR3 DNA: TGTGCCAGCAGCCAGGCCTCCGGGACTAGCGGGAGGACCCAGTACTTC. The whole variable domain, remainder taken from reference TRBV14 and TRBJ2-5, is EAGVTQFPSHSVIEKGQTVTLRCDPISGHDNLYWYRRVMGKEIKFLLHFVKESKQDESGMPNNRFLAERTGGTYSTLKVQPAELEDSGVYFCASSQASGTSGRTQYFGPGTRLLVL.

A single count supports this clonotype. Mismatch with germline at one junction end may stem from a read error. V gene TRBV18 combines with J gene TRBJ2-1; the D gene is possibly TRBD1 (6 bases). Germline V gene data show CDR1 as KGHSH and CDR2 as LQKENI. CDR3 length: 13 amino acids. DNA for the CDR3: TGTTCCAGCTCACCAGGGGAGAGGAATGAGCAGTTCTTC. Amino acid sequence: CSSSPGERNEQFF.

This clonotype has a handful of counts. At one end the junction does not follow the germline gene, possibly because of a read error. V usage is TRBV20-1 and J usage is TRBJ2-1; D remains unclear. The germline V gene encodes CDR1 DFQATT and CDR2 SNEGSKA (reference sequence). The CDR3 totals 18 residues. The CDR3 sequence: CSARDVSQNPESRFEQFF. For the CDR3, the DNA is TGCAGTGCGAGAGATGTCTCGCAGAATCCCGAGTCACGGTTCGAGCAGTTCTTC.

This clonotype was counted a few times. The V and J genes are TRBV6-5 and TRBJ2-5; D assignment may be TRBD1 or TRBD2 (5 bases each). Germline-derived CDR1 and CDR2 are MNHEY and SVGAGI. The CDR3 runs to 15 residues. V was cut by 2 bases and J by 1 base, with 11 bases left in between. The DNA for the CDR3 is TGTGCCAGCAGTTACGTCGGGGCCTTCCAAGAGACCCAGTACTTC. Protein product: CASSYVGAFQETQYF.

There are a few counts of this clonotype. This rearrangement joins TRBV20-1 to TRBJ2-1; 13 nucleotides match TRBD2. CDR3 size: 19 residues. J lost 8 bases, V lost 2 bases, and 18 bases had no gene match. Germline V CDR1 and CDR2: DFQATT, SNEGSKA (reference sequence). The DNA of the CDR3 is TGCAGTGCTAGATTATGGGGGACTAGCGGGACCACCGGTAACGATGAGCAGTTCTTC. Protein: CSARLWGTSGTTGNDEQFF.